The sequence of this T cell receptor beta chain was determined in a study of cytomegalovirus exposure and HLA in healthy donors. Germline V gene sequence: CDR1 PRHDT, CDR2 FYEKMQ (reference sequence). The CDR3 extends over 15 amino acids. V dropped 5 bases and J dropped 0; count of bases not matched to a gene: 3. The study ran its PCR with 60 Vbeta and 13 Jbeta primers. This table comes from immunoSEQ multiplex PCR, and its TCRdb copy is limited to in-frame clones, with some not included. Among around 120,000 clones listed, about 80% were seen once. The chain employs TRBV13 and TRBJ1-2; 10 nucleotides line up with TRBD1. Sequenced input: PBMCs. This clonotype was sampled from a woman in her thirties or forties in good health and CMV-seronegative. The CDR3 nucleotides are TGTGCCAGCAGCCCTGGACAGGGGGCTAACTATGGCTACACCTTC. It is translated as CASSPGQGANYGYTF.